The sequence of this TCR beta chain was determined in a study of beta chain features in type 1 diabetes. About the research overall: Cells sorted and examined across all samples totaled around 110,000,000. Findings and caveats of the study: Insertions at VDJ junctions were less frequent in type 1 diabetes patients. These patients also deleted more nucleotides at the same junctions.

Remarks on this clone: Antigen: not known.

Reverse transcription of all isolated RNA meant that expressed TCRB transcripts were sequenced. Libraries were prepared by immunoSEQ multiplex PCR; TCRdb keeps only in-frame clonotypes and omits some of them. This repertoire shows some 60,000 clones, roughly three fifths found once; its top ten account for about 2.2%. Germline assignment: CDR1 MNHNS and CDR2 SASEGT. V lost 1 base to trimming and J lost 3 bases; unmatched junction nucleotides: 3. The CDR3 spans 16 residues. The source is a woman aged 18-29 years in good health. Sequencing was performed on Tregs from blood. V and J are TRBV6-1 and TRBJ2-4; 10 positions match TRBD2. CDR3 residues: CASSEGLAGVKNIQYF. The CDR3, as DNA: TGTGCCAGCAGTGAAGGGCTAGCGGGAGTCAAAAACATTCAGTACTTC.